The 9 T cell receptor beta chains given below trace back to one sample, sequenced in a study of T cell responses to AZD1222 COVID-19 vaccine. Method: immunoSEQ multiplex PCR; TCRdb's copy keeps in-frame clones and lacks some. The sample has over 110,000 clones, 92% seen once. The sample here was peripheral blood, taken on day 0 of AZD1222 vaccination. The receptors here all came from an adult in good health.

The chain combines TRBV7-9 with TRBJ1-2, with D perhaps matching TRBD1 (5 bases). This CDR3 contains 16 residues. Germline loops: CDR1 SEHNR, CDR2 FQNEAQ (reference sequence). With 5 bases removed from V and 0 bases from J, the gap between germline ends came to 16 bases. CDR3 nucleotides: TGTGCCAGCAGCCTGGGACCGAACTTAGCTAACTATGGCTACACCTTC. This translates into CASSLGPNLANYGYTF.

The V and J genes are TRBV7-2 and TRBJ1-2; TRBD1 matches at 9 bases. The V gene end was trimmed by 4 bases and the J gene end by 4 bases; junction bases not matched to a gene: 10. Germline CDR1 is SGHTA and CDR2 is FQGNSA. The CDR3 runs to 16 residues. The CDR3 nucleotides are TGTGCCAGCAGCTCCCCAACAACGACAGGGGGCTATGGCTACACCTTC. Its translation is CASSSPTTTGGYGYTF.

V usage is TRBV5-1 and J usage is TRBJ1-6; 8 bases are a match to TRBD1. The CDR3 has 16 amino acids. Per germline, CDR1 SGHRS and CDR2 YFSETQ. Trimming removed 4 bases from V and 7 bases from J; junction bases left unmatched: 10. CDR3 region: CASSVPDRGGNSPLHF. The CDR3 DNA reads TGCGCCAGCAGCGTGCCTGACAGGGGTGGAAATTCACCCCTCCACTTT.

The J gene is TRBJ2-3, the V gene TRBV4-2; D is ambiguous. Germline V gives CDR1 LGHNA, CDR2 YNFKEQ. V was shortened by 1 base and J by 2 bases, with 4 bases between the two germline ends. The CDR3 has 13 residues. This CDR3 reads CASSQADTDTQYF. CDR3 DNA: TGTGCCAGCAGCCAAGCCGACACAGATACGCAGTATTTT.

The V gene is TRBV30, the J gene TRBJ2-3, with unresolved D. Per the germline V gene, CDR1 is GTSNPN and CDR2 is SVGIG (reference sequence). With 2 bases removed from V and 8 bases from J, the gap between germline ends came to 11 bases. This CDR3 comprises 12 residues. The chain's CDR3 is CAWSLWRGTQYF. The CDR3 coding sequence is TGTGCCTGGAGTTTGTGGAGAGGTACGCAGTATTTT.

The chain joins TRBV3-1 (or the pseudogene TRBV3-2) to TRBJ2-7, with 7 bases matching TRBD2. Trimming took 5 bases from V and 2 from J; bases not matched to a gene: 6. Germline CDR1 reads LGHDT; CDR2 reads YNNKEL (reference sequence). CDR3 size: 14 residues. CDR3 in DNA: TGTGCCAGCAGCGGGGGACTACCCCCCTACGAGCAGTACTTC. It is translated as CASSGGLPPYEQYF.

This chain joins TRBV30 and TRBJ1-3, with TRBD1 as a possible D gene (6 bases). This CDR3 has 15 residues. Germline CDR1 is GTSNPN and CDR2 is SVGIG (reference sequence). Trimming took 1 base from V and 0 from J, leaving 10 bases between them. CDR3 amino acids: CAWSGGASSGNTIYF. The CDR3 coding sequence is TGTGCCTGGAGTGGGGGGGCCAGCTCTGGAAACACCATATATTTT.

As DNA, the CDR3 is TGTGCCAGCAGCCAAGGGCGAGGGACAGGGGCCCATCGTGAGCAGTTCTTC. Protein: CASSQGRGTGAHREQFF. The gene calls are TRBV3-1 (or the pseudogene TRBV3-2) and TRBJ2-1; 10 nucleotides align to TRBD1. The CDR3 runs to 17 residues. Germline lookup yields CDR1 LGHDT and CDR2 YNNKEL (reference sequence). V shed 1 base, J shed 9 bases, and the junction held 12 bases outside the gene matches.

This rearrangement joins TRBV4-1 to TRBJ1-1; D is undetermined. Germline values: CDR1 MGHRA, CDR2 YSYEKL. This CDR3 spans 16 amino acids. V lost 4 bases, J lost 1 base, and 16 bases lay in between. This chain's CDR3 is CASSPVGDGRNTEAFF. For the CDR3, the DNA is TGCGCCAGCAGCCCGGTGGGTGATGGGAGGAACACTGAAGCTTTCTTT.